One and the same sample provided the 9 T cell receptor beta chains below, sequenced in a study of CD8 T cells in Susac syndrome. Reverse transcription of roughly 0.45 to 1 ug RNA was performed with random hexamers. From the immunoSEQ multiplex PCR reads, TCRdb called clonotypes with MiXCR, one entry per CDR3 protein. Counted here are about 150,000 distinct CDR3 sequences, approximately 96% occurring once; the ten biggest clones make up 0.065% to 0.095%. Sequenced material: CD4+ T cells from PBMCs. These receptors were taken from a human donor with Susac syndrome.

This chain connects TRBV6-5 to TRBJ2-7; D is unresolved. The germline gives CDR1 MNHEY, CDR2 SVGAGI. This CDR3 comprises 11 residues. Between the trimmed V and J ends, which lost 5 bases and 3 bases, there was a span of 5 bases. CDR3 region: CASSTVYEQYF. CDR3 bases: TGTGCCAGCAGTACTGTCTACGAGCAGTACTTC.

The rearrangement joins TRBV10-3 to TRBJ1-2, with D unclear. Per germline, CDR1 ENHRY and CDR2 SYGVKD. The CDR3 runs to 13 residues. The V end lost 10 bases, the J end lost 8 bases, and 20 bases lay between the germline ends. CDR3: CATFQKAGDGYTF. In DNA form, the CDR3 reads TGTGCCACCTTCCAGAAGGCGGGAGACGGCTACACCTTC.

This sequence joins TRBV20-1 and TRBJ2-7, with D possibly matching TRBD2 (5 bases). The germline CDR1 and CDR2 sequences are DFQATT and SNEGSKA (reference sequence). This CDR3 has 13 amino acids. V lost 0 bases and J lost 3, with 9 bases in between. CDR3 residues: CSARDGGVYEQYF. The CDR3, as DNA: TGCAGTGCTAGAGATGGAGGCGTCTACGAGCAGTACTTC.

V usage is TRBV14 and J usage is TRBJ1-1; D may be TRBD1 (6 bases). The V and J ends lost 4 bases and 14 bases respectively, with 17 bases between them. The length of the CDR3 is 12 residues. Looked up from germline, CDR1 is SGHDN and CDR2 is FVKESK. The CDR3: CASSPNVAGAFF. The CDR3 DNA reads TGTGCCAGCAGCCCTAATGTGGCAGGGGCATTCTTT.

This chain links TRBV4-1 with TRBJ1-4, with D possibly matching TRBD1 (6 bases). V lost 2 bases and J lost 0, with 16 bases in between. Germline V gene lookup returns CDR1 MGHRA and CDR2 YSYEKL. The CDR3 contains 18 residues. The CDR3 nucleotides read TGCGCCAGCAGCCAACCTTTGCGCCGGGACACAACTAATGAAAAACTGTTTTTT. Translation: CASSQPLRRDTTNEKLFF.

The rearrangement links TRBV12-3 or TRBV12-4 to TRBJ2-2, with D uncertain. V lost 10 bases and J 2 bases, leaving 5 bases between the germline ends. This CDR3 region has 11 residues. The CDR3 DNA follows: TGTGCCACAGACAACACCGGGGAGCTGTTTTTT. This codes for CATDNTGELFF.

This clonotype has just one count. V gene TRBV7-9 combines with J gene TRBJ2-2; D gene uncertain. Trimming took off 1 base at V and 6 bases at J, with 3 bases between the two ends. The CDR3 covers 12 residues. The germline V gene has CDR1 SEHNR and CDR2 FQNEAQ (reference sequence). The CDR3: CASSLDAGELFF. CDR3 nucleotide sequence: TGTGCCAGCAGCTTAGATGCCGGGGAGCTGTTTTTT.

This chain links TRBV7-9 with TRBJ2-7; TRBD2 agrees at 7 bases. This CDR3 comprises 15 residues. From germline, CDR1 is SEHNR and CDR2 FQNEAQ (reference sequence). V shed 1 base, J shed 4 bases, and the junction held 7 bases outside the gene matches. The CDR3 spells CASSLGGSGIYEQYF. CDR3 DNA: TGTGCCAGCAGCTTAGGCGGGAGTGGGATTTACGAGCAGTACTTC.

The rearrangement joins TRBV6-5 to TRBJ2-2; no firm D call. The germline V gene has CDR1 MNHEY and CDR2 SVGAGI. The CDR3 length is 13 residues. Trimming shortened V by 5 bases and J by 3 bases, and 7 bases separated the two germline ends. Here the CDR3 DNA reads TGTGCCAGCAGTGCACAGTACACCGGGGAGCTGTTTTTT. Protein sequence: CASSAQYTGELFF.